This TCR beta chain was identified during a study of shared clonotypes between healthy human individuals. Per the authors' pipeline: Filtering differed, since immunoSEQ gave only junction sequences and no quality scores. The data were produced by immunoSEQ multiplex PCR, yet TCRdb's version contains in-frame clones alone and is incomplete. V and J calls and clone size come straight from that table; D and trimming were deduced from the DNA. This sample has 550,000 to 850,000 clones, with less than 85% found just once. The germline V gene encodes CDR1 SGHNT and CDR2 YENEEA. The CDR3 runs 13 residues. Trimming took off 4 bases at V and 4 bases at J, with 7 bases between the two ends. CD4+ cells were split into CD45RA+ naive and CD45RA-negative memory subsets. This clone was counted ten times or more. This sample also contains other DNA sequences that code for the same CDR3.

The rearrangement links TRBV11-3 to TRBJ2-2, with TRBD2 as a possible D gene (5 bases). The material sequenced was memory CD4+ T cells sorted from blood. Subset reported: CD45RA-negative fraction. The sequence was obtained from a woman aged 25-40 years in good health. CDR3 region: CASSSRATGELFF. The DNA for the CDR3 is TGTGCCAGCAGCTCGAGGGCCACCGGGGAGCTGTTTTTT.